This entry describes one T cell receptor (beta chain). This clonotype was counted at least ten times. Its antigen remains undetermined. No much larger clone is present one base from it, and per-base qualities are unavailable. The CDR3 runs 13 residues from the cysteine to the phenylalanine. The sequence is cut down to CDR3 DNA, 39 bases in frame from base 1. From the germline V gene (reference sequence), CDR1 is LNHDA and CDR2 is SQIVND. V is reduced by 3 bases and J by 4 bases, leaving a spacing of 7 bases between them. The sample belongs to a study of T cells in Graves' hyperthyroidism and ophthalmopathy (dated by TCRdb to about 2019). With regard to the full study: TCR V-J signatures able to tell the groups apart were searched for in a discovery cohort of 90 to 100 patients, of whom over 40 had Graves' ophthalmopathy and 57 had stable Graves' hyperthyroidism. For training and testing, the 100 or so patients in the discovery cohort were randomly divided in a 7:3 ratio. Whether ophthalmopathy could be predicted prospectively was tested in an independent validation cohort made up of fewer than 20 hyperthyroidism patients plus 17 patients who later progressed to ophthalmopathy. Thyroid tissue and blood T-cell repertoires from about six Graves' hyperthyroidism patients were also compared in the study. The paper reports TCR Vbeta CDR3 sequencing of fewer than 150 peripheral blood samples: under 45 ophthalmopathy, fewer than 85 hyperthyroidism and 17 progressor patients. After sampling, hyperthyroidism patients received methimazole starting at 30 mg daily, and ophthalmopathy patients received high-dose intravenous methylprednisolone. Paper-wide results and their limitations: In validation, the model predicted progression to ophthalmopathy a median of 6.5 months before onset, with approximately 70% sensitivity and 72.22% specificity. Blood samples also contained most of the expanded thyroid clonotypes (frequency above 0.001), which suggests that blood repertoires may reflect thyroid immune responses. Ophthalmopathy was separated from stable hyperthyroidism by a 13 V-J signature model, with around 88% sensitivity and around 81% specificity obtained in cross-validation and 80%/75% obtained in testing. No statistical method was used to set the sample size in advance, and investigators knew the group allocation.

Amplification of TCR beta CDR3 regions was carried out from RNA transcripts. A first-round RT-PCR of the TCR CDR3 used the HTBI primer set with the Qiagen OneStep RT-PCR kit. The libraries were constructed in a second round of multiplex PCR and then size-selected and purified. Paired-end sequencing of the libraries was performed with 100 bp reads on an Illumina HiSeq2000. The source study handled its data this way. SOAPnuke was used to process the raw data, removing reads that contained adapters or uncalled bases, had a mean Phred below 15, or lacked an exact match to the constant primer or identifier. COPE v1.2.5 was used to merge high-quality paired reads, and clonotypes were defined as unique nucleotide sequences. Clonotypes were aligned to IMGT TRBV, TRBD and TRBJ reference segments using MiTCR v1.1. The analysis was restricted to V-J combinations with a frequency above 0.0001, which together covered roughly 99% of the repertoires. A TCS score was defined as the ratio between F50 (clonal expansion) and ExV (chaos), using BLOSUM62-based TCRdist between CDR3 peptides within each V-J. Welch's t-statistics and random forest reduced around 510 V-J features to 13, which were used in a naive Bayes classifier (R e1071). The similarity between thyroid and blood repertoires was quantified using the Morisita-Horn index. Through fastp at Q25 and MiXCR, TCRdb rebuilt clones from the public reads, retaining in-frame beta chains. Each CDR3 protein appears once, grouped with its most common genes and DNA. TCRdb, rather than the study authors, made the V and J calls. The sample has more than 550,000 distinct CDR3 sequences on record, 45% of them singletons. The ten largest make up 7% to 7.5% of the sample.

The study excluded patients with uncontrolled infections, other autoimmune diseases, pregnancy or lactation. Diagnoses relied on clinical symptoms, serum thyroxine and TRAb, thyroid ultrasound and orbital computed tomography. Trizol reagent was used to extract total RNA, and RNA quality was then checked on an Agilent 2100 Bioanalyzer. The chain couples TRBV19 to TRBJ1-5; the D gene is perhaps TRBD1, from 5 matching bases. This clonotype was sampled from an adult man with Graves' disease, either hyperthyroidism or ophthalmopathy (not recorded which). Sequenced material: peripheral blood or thyroid tissue (not recorded which). DNA sequence: TGTGCCAGTAGTATCCCAGGGAATCAGCCCCAGCATTTT. Translated, this gives CASSIPGNQPQHF.